What follows are 3 T cell receptor beta chains derived from one specimen sequenced in a study of shared clonotypes between healthy human individuals. Repertoires were generated with immunoSEQ multiplex PCR, while TCRdb's copy carries only in-frame clones and drops some. This sample carries some 650,000 clones, approximately 97% of them seen once, and the ten largest clones take roughly 0.05%. The sequencing input was naive CD4+ T cells sorted from blood. Stated subset: CD45RA+ positively selected. These receptors originate from a woman aged 25 to 39 in good health.

The V gene is TRBV28, the J gene TRBJ1-2; weak D call: TRBD1 (6 bases). The CDR3 sequence is 12 residues long. Per germline, CDR1 MDHEN and CDR2 SYDVKM. Trimming took off 7 bases at V and 4 bases at J, with 10 bases between the two ends. CDR3 sequence (DNA): TGTGCCAGCAACGACAGGACCTATGGCTACACCTTC. Its translation is CASNDRTYGYTF.

This chain connects TRBV6-6 to TRBJ2-1; 8 nucleotides match TRBD2. Germline V CDR1 and CDR2: MNHNY, SVGAGI (reference sequence). Trimming removed 9 bases from V and 4 bases from J; junction bases left unmatched: 8. The CDR3 consists of 14 residues. CDR3 sequence reads: CASRRGGGYNEQFF. CDR3 DNA: TGTGCCAGTCGCCGGGGCGGGGGGTACAATGAGCAGTTCTTC.

This chain links TRBV6-5 with TRBJ2-5; TRBD2 is a possible D gene (5 bases). The better agreement between TRBJ2-7 and the DNA end casts doubt on the J call. The CDR3 spans 13 residues. The V gene's germline CDR1 is MNHEY and CDR2 SVGAGI. CDR3 bases: TGTGCCAGCAGTTATTTAGCGAGCTCCGAGCAGTACTTC. It codes for CASSYLASSEQYF.